The 17 T cell receptor beta chains presented below share a single source sample, sequenced in a study of T cells in Graves' hyperthyroidism and ophthalmopathy. Amplification of TCR beta CDR3 regions used RNA as the template. With the HTBI primer set, the TCR CDR3 went through a first round of RT-PCR. TCRdb re-derived calls from the multiplex PCR reads in MiXCR, one entry per CDR3 protein. The sample includes 300,000 or so distinct CDR3 sequences, more than 15% of them seen just once. Sample: blood. These receptors came from an older woman with Graves' ophthalmopathy.

CDR3 DNA sequence: TGCGCCAGCAGCGCCCGACTAGCGTTTTCTAGCACAGATACGCAGTATTTT. Amino acid sequence: CASSARLAFSSTDTQYF. J is TRBJ2-3 and V is TRBV4-3; 8 bases are a match to TRBD2. Germline V gene sequence: CDR1 LGHNA, CDR2 YSLEER. The junction had 10 bases not matched to a gene; V was cut back by 5 bases and J by 0 bases. This CDR3 is built from 17 residues.

Many counts were recorded for this clonotype. Written as DNA, the CDR3 is TGCAGTGCTAGGGGGGGCGAGTGGGGACAGGCATCGACTAATCAGCCCCAGCATTTT. It translates to CSARGGEWGQASTNQPQHF. The V call is TRBV20-1, the J call TRBJ1-5; 8 positions agree with TRBD1. The CDR3 is 19 residues long. Per the germline V gene, CDR1 is DFQATT and CDR2 is SNEGSKA (reference sequence). J gave up 4 bases and V 3 bases, and 20 bases lay outside the gene matches.

V gene TRBV20-1 combines with J gene TRBJ2-3, with 11 bases identical to TRBD2. This CDR3 region has 15 residues. J lost 4 bases, V lost 5 bases, and 8 bases had no gene match. Germline CDR1 and CDR2: DFQATT and SNEGSKA (reference sequence). CDR3 in DNA: TGCAGTGCTGTGCTCACTAGCGGGAGATCAGATACGCAGTATTTT. This gives the protein CSAVLTSGRSDTQYF.

This clonotype was recorded many times. The CDR3: CASSLAADTQYF. CDR3 DNA sequence: TGTGCCAGCAGCTTAGCAGCAGATACGCAGTATTTT. V gene TRBV7-2 combines with J gene TRBJ2-3; D remains ambiguous. The germline V gene has CDR1 SGHTA and CDR2 FQGNSA. This CDR3 is 12 amino acids long. Trimming took 0 bases from V and 4 from J, leaving 2 bases between them. The full variable domain, with the rest looked up from reference TRBV7-2 and TRBJ2-3, is GAGVSQSPSNKVTEKGKDVELRCDPISGHTALYWYRQSLGQGLEFLIYFQGNSAPDKSGLPSDRFSAERTGGSVSTLTIQRTQQEDSAVYLCASSLAADTQYFGPGTRLTVL.

The V call is TRBV24-1, the J call TRBJ2-3; 10 nucleotides line up with TRBD1. The CDR3 is 16 residues long. V shed 4 bases and J 1 base; nucleotides not matched to a gene: 4. Germline V gives CDR1 KGHDR, CDR2 SFDVKD. In nucleotides, the CDR3 is TGTGCCACCAGTGAATTAGGGACAGGGGGCACAGATACGCAGTATTTT. Its protein is CATSELGTGGTDTQYF.

This clonotype was seen at least ten times. V gene TRBV20-1 combines with J gene TRBJ2-3; 8 nucleotides align to TRBD2. J was trimmed by 2 bases and V by 0 bases; bases with no gene match: 7. There are 16 residues in the CDR3. Germline CDR1 and CDR2: DFQATT and SNEGSKA (reference sequence). Here the CDR3 DNA reads TGCAGTGCTAGAGATATGCCTAGCGGGCCCACAGATACGCAGTATTTT. It encodes CSARDMPSGPTDTQYF.

CDR3 sequence: CSARVILGGGYTF. DNA for the CDR3: TGCAGTGCTAGAGTAATCCTTGGGGGTGGCTACACCTTC. The rearrangement uses TRBV20-1 and TRBJ1-2, with D tentatively TRBD1 (5 bases). CDR1 is DFQATT, CDR2 SNEGSKA, per germline (reference sequence). The ends were cut back, 1 base at V and 7 bases at J, with 13 bases in the middle. The CDR3 spans 13 residues.

Many counts were recorded for this clonotype. The chain couples TRBV13 to TRBJ1-5; D is unresolved. The ends were cut back, 6 bases at V and 3 bases at J, with 6 bases in the middle. Germline assignment: CDR1 PRHDT and CDR2 FYEKMQ (reference sequence). CDR3 length equals 12 residues. The CDR3 loop reads CASSRNNQPQHF. In nucleotides, the CDR3 is TGTGCCAGCAGTCGAAACAATCAGCCCCAGCATTTT.

Concerning this clonotype itself: A much bigger clone sits one base away, suggesting this may be a read error. This CDR3 is CVSSPGGTSGRIEQYF. The CDR3 region has the DNA TGCGTCAGCAGCCCGGGGGGGACTAGCGGGAGGATCGAGCAGTACTTC. This chain joins TRBV5-1 and TRBJ2-7; 15 bases are shared with TRBD2. This CDR3 region has 16 residues. Germline V gene data show CDR1 as SGHRS and CDR2 as YFSETQ.

This clonotype has at least ten counts. This sequence joins TRBV7-2 and TRBJ2-5, with D perhaps TRBD1 (5 bases). Trimming removed 4 bases from V and 3 bases from J, with 9 bases in between. CDR1 and CDR2 (germline): SGHTA, FQGNSA. There are 13 residues in the CDR3. CDR3 coding DNA: TGTGCCAGCAGCTCCGGACACAAAGAGACCCAGTACTTC. This codes for CASSSGHKETQYF.

On this clonotype: This may stem from a read error, because a much larger clone lies one nucleotide away. This sequence joins TRBV6-1 and TRBJ2-2; 11 bases agree with TRBD1. The CDR3 has 16 residues. Germline CDR1 MNHNS, CDR2 SASEGT. The V segment lost 4 bases and the J segment 4 bases; nucleotides outside the gene matches: 5. Here the CDR3 reads CASSGRDRGSTGELFF. CDR3 DNA sequence: TGTGCCAGCAGTGGAAGGGACAGGGGGAGCACCGGGGAGCTGTTTTTT.

This clonotype occurred a few times. The chain uses TRBV29-1 and TRBJ2-3; D is possibly TRBD2 (7 bases). Trimming removed 3 bases at V and 3 bases at J, with 16 bases between. This CDR3 contains 15 residues. The germline V gene encodes CDR1 SQVTM and CDR2 ANQGSEA. CDR3 sequence reads: CSVEGGSGATDTQYF. CDR3 DNA: TGCAGCGTTGAGGGGGGCAGCGGGGCGACAGATACGCAGTATTTT.

This clonotype was observed a handful of times. The chain combines TRBV5-1 with TRBJ1-6; no definite D call. The CDR3 runs 14 residues. Trimming stripped 3 bases from V and 7 bases from J, with 11 bases between. Germline CDR1 is SGHRS and CDR2 is YFSETQ. CDR3 protein: CASSSGLGNSPLHF. CDR3 DNA sequence: TGCGCCAGCAGCTCCGGTCTGGGGAATTCACCCCTCCACTTT.

The chain combines TRBV3-1 with TRBJ1-2; 8 bases are shared with TRBD1. The CDR3 sequence is 16 residues long. V lost 0 bases and J lost 6; bases outside the gene matches: 9. The germline V gene encodes CDR1 LGHDT and CDR2 YNNKEL (reference sequence). The CDR3 DNA follows: TGTGCCAGCAGCCAAGAAGACAGGGGTACAAACGATGGCTACACCTTC. Translation gives CASSQEDRGTNDGYTF.

V is TRBV4-3 and J is TRBJ1-5; 7 nucleotides align to TRBD1. This CDR3 contains 13 residues. Germline-derived CDR1 and CDR2 are LGHNA and YSLEER. The V gene end was trimmed by 4 bases and the J gene end by 8 bases; junction bases not matched to a gene: 5. The CDR3 region is CASSPSDREPQHF. The CDR3 DNA sequence: TGCGCCAGCAGCCCATCAGACAGGGAGCCCCAGCATTTT.

This chain connects TRBV7-6 to TRBJ2-7; possibly TRBD1 or TRBD2 for D (5 bases each). This CDR3 has 14 residues. V was shortened by 5 bases and J by 6 bases, with 17 bases between the two germline ends. From germline, CDR1 is SGHVS and CDR2 FNYEAQ. In DNA form, the CDR3 reads TGTGCCAGCAGCCCTACCTGGGGGTCGAGCGAGCAGTACTTC. Protein: CASSPTWGSSEQYF.

The chain employs TRBV10-3 and TRBJ2-7; maybe TRBD2 (6 bases). The germline V gene has CDR1 ENHRY and CDR2 SYGVKD. V was trimmed by 4 bases and J by 2 bases, leaving 6 bases between them. The CDR3 runs to 12 residues. CDR3 bases: TGTGCCATCAGTGGACTAGCCTACGAGCAGTACTTC. Translation: CAISGLAYEQYF.